This TCR beta chain came from a study of T-cell reconstitution after alpha-beta-depleted transplantation in children. Whole-study results and caveats: Some patients' high day-60 TCRbeta diversity was traced to surviving recipient T cells and thymic progenitors. Roughly two months post-transplant, alpha-beta T cells reportedly originated from several hundred graft clones that had expanded. T cells produced anew were the main source of T-cell counts and diversity one year after transplant.

TCRbeta library construction was performed incorporating unique molecular identifiers. One entry per CDR3 protein, called by TCRdb with MiXCR from the PCR reads. The sample yields about 540,000 distinct CDR3 sequences, roughly 30% seen once. In regard to this clonotype: Its antigen is currently unknown.

Deletions cut 1 base from V and 9 bases from J, with 14 bases between. CDR1 is SGHDT, CDR2 YYEEEE, per germline. The CDR3 sequence is 15 residues long. The material sequenced was PBMCs, taken before TCRalphabeta/CD19-depleted stem cell transplant. The rearrangement uses TRBV5-6 and TRBJ1-6, with D perhaps matching TRBD1 (6 bases). The TCR was taken from a boy under two years old with Wiskott-Aldrich syndrome, due to receive a stem cell transplant. The CDR3 protein is CASSLQGRRISPLHF. As DNA, the CDR3 is TGTGCCAGCAGCTTGCAGGGGCGCCGTATTTCACCCCTCCACTTT. Filled out from reference TRBV5-6 and TRBJ1-6, the complete variable domain reads DAGVTQSPTHLIKTRGQQVTLRCSPKSGHDTVSWYQQALGQGPQFIFQYYEEEERQRGNFPDRFSGHQFPNYSSELNVNALLLGDSALYLCASSLQGRRISPLHFGNGTRLTVT.